One sample yielded the 30 T cell receptor beta chains listed below, sequenced in a study of cytomegalovirus exposure and HLA in healthy donors. PCR was performed using 60 Vbeta and 13 Jbeta primers. Only in-frame clones appear in the TCRdb table, and some are missing; sequencing was by immunoSEQ multiplex PCR. Of more than 95,000 clones in the sample, roughly 77% were seen once. Material for sequencing was PBMCs. These receptors came from a man between 50 and 59 years old in good health and CMV-seropositive.

The V gene is TRBV7-9, the J gene TRBJ1-1, with 9 positions matching TRBD1. V lost 3 bases to trimming and J lost 4 bases; unmatched junction nucleotides: 9. Per the germline V gene, CDR1 is SEHNR and CDR2 is FQNEAQ (reference sequence). The CDR3 consists of 16 residues. The CDR3 nucleotides are TGTGCCAGCAGCTTCCATGGGACAGGGAGCGGCACTGAAGCTTTCTTT. It is translated as CASSFHGTGSGTEAFF.

The J gene is TRBJ2-1, the V gene TRBV6-1; TRBD1 is a possible D gene (6 bases). Germline V gene sequence: CDR1 MNHNS, CDR2 SASEGT. The CDR3 runs 13 residues. V was trimmed by 8 bases and J by 7 bases, leaving 15 bases between them. The CDR3: CASSLEQGNEQFF. The CDR3 coding sequence is TGTGCCAGCTCGCTAGAACAGGGAAATGAGCAGTTCTTC.

J is TRBJ2-7 and V is TRBV4-2; weak D call: TRBD1 (5 bases). Per the germline V gene, CDR1 is LGHNA and CDR2 is YNFKEQ. This CDR3 comprises 13 residues. The V and J ends lost 0 bases and 4 bases respectively, with 7 bases between them. The CDR3 bases are TGTGCCAGCAGCCAAGATCAGGGTTACGAGCAGTACTTC. This gives the protein CASSQDQGYEQYF.

This clone was observed a few times. The CDR3 bases are TGTGCCAGTAGTCCACGGACAGGGAGGCCCACTGAAGCTTTCTTT. Protein: CASSPRTGRPTEAFF. The gene calls are TRBV19 and TRBJ1-1, with 8 bases matching TRBD1. This CDR3 has 15 amino acids. The ends lost 5 bases at V and 4 bases at J; junction bases unmatched: 9. Germline assignment: CDR1 LNHDA and CDR2 SQIVND (reference sequence).

The gene calls are TRBV19 and TRBJ2-1, with TRBD2 as a possible D gene (8 bases). The CDR3 length is 16 residues. The V and J ends lost 4 bases and 6 bases respectively, with 19 bases between them. Per germline, CDR1 LNHDA and CDR2 SQIVND (reference sequence). This CDR3 is CASSKRRGDSGNEQFF. The CDR3 nucleotides read TGTGCCAGTAGTAAAAGGCGGGGGGACAGTGGCAATGAGCAGTTCTTC.

The V call is TRBV4-1, the J call TRBJ2-7, with D possibly being TRBD2 (5 bases). The CDR3 contains 14 residues. V was shortened by 3 bases and J by 6 bases, with 15 bases between the two germline ends. Germline V gene sequence: CDR1 MGHRA, CDR2 YSYEKL. The CDR3 sequence: CASSQRLRDSEQYF. DNA of the CDR3: TGCGCCAGCAGCCAGCGGCTCCGGGATAGCGAGCAGTACTTC.

This clone was counted a single time. The gene calls are TRBV6-5 and TRBJ2-3, with a tentative D call TRBD2 (6 bases). Per germline, CDR1 MNHEY and CDR2 SVGAGI. V gave up 6 bases and J gave up 2 bases, with 15 bases separating them. This CDR3 comprises 15 residues. CDR3 protein: CASSRRDSTTDTQYF. DNA of the CDR3: TGTGCCAGCAGCCGCCGGGACTCAACCACAGATACGCAGTATTTT.

As concerns this clone: One junction end disagrees with the germline gene, perhaps due to a read error. The DNA of the CDR3 is TGTTCCAGCAGCTTTGGGACAAGCGAGCAGTACTTC. Translated, it gives CSSSFGTSEQYF. V and J are TRBV7-9 and TRBJ2-7, with D perhaps TRBD1 (6 bases). The CDR3 is 12 amino acids. Germline assignment: CDR1 SEHNR and CDR2 FQNEAQ (reference sequence).

The chain employs TRBV4-2 and TRBJ2-2; D is perhaps TRBD1 (5 bases). This CDR3 spans 15 amino acids. Looked up from germline, CDR1 is LGHNA and CDR2 is YNFKEQ. V lost 1 base and J lost 1, with 7 bases in between. The CDR3 protein is CASSQGTGNTGELFF. The DNA of the CDR3 is TGTGCCAGCAGCCAAGGAACAGGGAACACCGGGGAGCTGTTTTTT.

The chain couples TRBV25-1 to TRBJ2-1; 12 bases map to TRBD2. CDR1 is MGHDK and CDR2 is SYGVNS in the germline V gene. After removal of 7 bases from V and 8 bases from J, the junction contained 9 bases not matched to a gene. The CDR3 is 15 residues long. Here the CDR3 DNA reads TGTGCCAGCACCCCGACTAGCGGGAGTACCCATGAGCAGTTCTTC. It specifies CASTPTSGSTHEQFF.

This chain joins TRBV5-5 and TRBJ2-3; unclear D gene. The CDR3 has 15 amino acids. V lost 0 bases, J lost 3 bases, and 11 bases lay in between. Germline values: CDR1 SGHKS, CDR2 YYEKEE (reference sequence). The CDR3, as DNA: TGTGCCAGCAGCTTGGCAGTCCTTGTGACAGATACGCAGTATTTT. Residues: CASSLAVLVTDTQYF.

V and J are TRBV7-2 and TRBJ1-2; 9 nucleotides match TRBD1. CDR1 and CDR2 from the germline V gene are SGHTA and FQGNSA. The CDR3 totals 17 residues. V dropped 1 base and J dropped 8; count of bases not matched to a gene: 14. CDR3 sequence reads: CASSLVGTGSSPGGYTF. The DNA of the CDR3 is TGTGCCAGCAGCTTAGTAGGGACAGGGAGTAGTCCCGGCGGCTACACCTTC.

V and J are TRBV6-6 and TRBJ2-5; D unclear. V was trimmed by 7 bases and J by 5 bases, leaving 17 bases between them. Germline V CDR1 and CDR2: MNHNY, SVGAGI (reference sequence). This CDR3 is 14 amino acids long. CDR3 nucleotide sequence: TGTGCCAGCAAGTCGGCAGGCAGTGTCGAGACCCAGTACTTC. Its protein product is CASKSAGSVETQYF.

This chain links TRBV7-9 with TRBJ2-3, with D tentatively TRBD2 (5 bases). This CDR3 spans 14 amino acids. Trimming removed 7 bases from V and 0 bases from J, with 11 bases in between. Germline V gene lookup returns CDR1 SEHNR and CDR2 FQNEAQ (reference sequence). The CDR3 spells CASKRRASTDTQYF. The CDR3 nucleotides read TGTGCCAGCAAGCGGCGAGCCAGCACAGATACGCAGTATTTT.

This chain connects TRBV6-6 to TRBJ2-1; D gene uncertain. The germline V gene encodes CDR1 MNHNY and CDR2 SVGAGI (reference sequence). This CDR3 comprises 14 residues. Trimming stripped 6 bases from V and 5 bases from J, with 14 bases between. In DNA form, the CDR3 reads TGTGCCAGCAGCTGGTCGCCACGGGACAATGAGCAGTTCTTC. The encoded protein is CASSWSPRDNEQFF.

The chain has TRBV10-3 and TRBJ2-7; maybe TRBD2 (6 bases). CDR3 length equals 16 residues. V gave up 6 bases and J gave up 7 bases, with 25 bases separating them. Per germline, CDR1 ENHRY and CDR2 SYGVKD. CDR3 coding DNA: TGTGCCATCAGCCTTCTTTTACTAGCTAGCGTAGGAGAGCAGTACTTC. It encodes CAISLLLLASVGEQYF.

V and J are TRBV19 and TRBJ1-5, with a weak D call TRBD1 (5 bases). V was shortened by 6 bases and J by 0 bases, with 12 bases between the two germline ends. Per the germline V gene, CDR1 is LNHDA and CDR2 is SQIVND (reference sequence). The CDR3 is made up of 15 amino acids. This CDR3 reads CASRTVSDSNQPQHF. The CDR3 DNA follows: TGTGCCAGTAGGACAGTGAGCGATAGCAATCAGCCCCAGCATTTT.

The CDR3 loop is CASSAGSGGPLGTDTQYF. In nucleotides, the CDR3 is TGTGCCAGCAGCGCCGGGAGCGGGGGGCCCCTGGGCACAGATACGCAGTATTTT. The chain couples TRBV9 to TRBJ2-3, with 9 bases identical to TRBD2. The CDR3 has 18 residues. CDR1 and CDR2 from the germline V gene are SGDLS and YYNGEE. V trimming: 3 bases; J trimming: 1 base; junction bases outside the gene matches: 12.

The V gene is TRBV5-6, the J gene TRBJ1-5, with D tentatively TRBD1 (5 bases). This CDR3 contains 14 residues. V dropped 6 bases and J dropped 2 bases, with 12 bases sitting between them. The germline V gene has CDR1 SGHDT and CDR2 YYEEEE. The CDR3 is CASTTGGGNQPQHF. CDR3 bases: TGTGCCAGCACCACCGGGGGGGGCAATCAGCCCCAGCATTTT.

The chain has TRBV18 and TRBJ1-1; D not certain. The CDR3 length is 12 residues. Trimming shortened V by 1 base and J by 11 bases, and 11 bases separated the two germline ends. Looked up from germline, CDR1 is KGHSH and CDR2 is LQKENI. CDR3 protein: CASSPQVDGAFF. The CDR3, as DNA: TGTGCCAGCTCACCACAGGTCGACGGGGCTTTCTTT. Variable domain in full (rest from reference TRBV18 and TRBJ1-1): NAGVMQNPRHLVRRRGQEARLRCSPMKGHSHVYWYRQLPEEGLKFMVYLQKENIIDESGMPKERFSAEFPKEGPSILRIQQVVRGDSAAYFCASSPQVDGAFFGQGTRLTVV.

This rearrangement joins TRBV29-1 to TRBJ1-2, with TRBD1 matching 7 bases. The ends lost 3 bases at V and 4 bases at J; junction bases unmatched: 5. This CDR3 is built from 13 residues. The germline V gene has CDR1 SQVTM and CDR2 ANQGSEA. The CDR3 spells CSVDTGDPYGYTF. The CDR3 nucleotides are TGCAGCGTTGATACAGGGGACCCCTATGGCTACACCTTC.

This clone was recorded a few times. This sample includes further DNA sequences coding for the same CDR3. This chain links TRBV5-1 with TRBJ1-4; 7 positions agree with TRBD1. V lost 0 bases to trimming and J lost 5 bases; unmatched junction nucleotides: 1. This CDR3 has 14 amino acids. Germline CDR1 reads SGHRS; CDR2 reads YFSETQ. The CDR3 DNA reads TGCGCCAGCAGCTTGGGCAGGGGGAATGAAAAACTGTTTTTT. This translates into CASSLGRGNEKLFF.

The V call is TRBV6-5, the J call TRBJ1-1; tentatively, D is TRBD1 (5 bases). With 2 bases removed from V and 0 bases from J, the gap between germline ends came to 7 bases. The CDR3 extends over 14 amino acids. Per germline, CDR1 MNHEY and CDR2 SVGAGI. CDR3 bases: TGTGCCAGCAGTTACAAGGGGTTGAACACTGAAGCTTTCTTT. The encoded protein is CASSYKGLNTEAFF.

This clone was seen only once. Sequence at one end of the junction differs from germline and may be a read error. Other DNA sequences in this sample translate to the same CDR3. V usage is TRBV28 and J usage is TRBJ1-5; TRBD1 agrees at 11 bases. Germline V CDR1 and CDR2: MDHEN, SYDVKM. This CDR3 is built from 17 residues. Here the CDR3 reads CASKPPGQGVFNQPQHF. CDR3 sequence (DNA): TGTGCCAGCAAACCGCCGGGACAGGGGGTTTTCAATCAGCCCCAACATTTT.

The genes are TRBV5-1 and TRBJ1-6, with TRBD1 as a possible D gene (6 bases). This CDR3 contains 16 residues. V gave up 0 bases and J gave up 6 bases, with 13 bases separating them. The V gene's germline CDR1 is SGHRS and CDR2 YFSETQ. The CDR3 reads CASSLAQGRGNSPLHF. CDR3 coding DNA: TGCGCCAGCAGCTTGGCCCAGGGGAGGGGTAATTCACCCCTCCACTTT.

There are a few counts of this clone. The V call is TRBV10-3, the J call TRBJ1-6; 7 nucleotides match TRBD1. With V trimmed by 10 bases and J by 5 bases, 5 bases remained unmatched. The CDR3 loop spans 13 amino acids. The germline gives CDR1 ENHRY, CDR2 SYGVKD. This chain's CDR3 is CATQGSDNSPLHF. The CDR3 DNA sequence: TGTGCCACACAGGGGTCTGATAATTCACCCCTCCACTTT.

The genes are TRBV29-1 and TRBJ2-6; the match to TRBD1 covers 12 bases. Germline assignment: CDR1 SQVTM and CDR2 ANQGSEA. CDR3 length: 17 residues. The junction had 3 bases not matched to a gene; V was cut back by 3 bases and J by 0 bases. CDR3 sequence: CSVDGGQGASGANVLTF. The CDR3 DNA reads as TGCAGCGTTGATGGGGGACAGGGGGCCTCTGGGGCCAACGTCCTGACTTTC. Together with reference TRBV29-1 and TRBJ2-6, the CDR3 gives the full variable domain: SAVISQKPSRDICQRGTSLTIQCQVDSQVTMMFWYRQQPGQSLTLIATANQGSEATYESGFVIDKFPISRPNLTFSTLTVSNMSPEDSSIYLCSVDGGQGASGANVLTFGAGSRLTVL.

In this sample, this clone turned up once. The rearrangement uses TRBV9 and TRBJ2-1, with 8 bases lining up with TRBD2. This CDR3 comprises 15 residues. The germline V gene encodes CDR1 SGDLS and CDR2 YYNGEE. The V gene end was trimmed by 3 bases and the J gene end by 8 bases; junction bases not matched to a gene: 10. CDR3 bases: TGTGCCAGCAGCGCAACTAGCGGCTATTTAGATGAGCAGTTCTTC. Protein sequence: CASSATSGYLDEQFF.

J is TRBJ2-3 and V is TRBV27, with 14 positions matching TRBD2. V lost 2 bases, J lost 3 bases, and 7 bases stayed unmatched. There are 18 residues in the CDR3. Per the germline V gene, CDR1 is MNHEY and CDR2 is SMNVEV (reference sequence). CDR3 loop: CASSLMGLAGAGTDTQYF. The CDR3 DNA follows: TGTGCCAGCAGTTTAATGGGACTAGCGGGAGCGGGGACAGATACGCAGTATTTT.

V usage is TRBV28 and J usage is TRBJ2-2, with 7 nucleotides matching TRBD1. CDR1 MDHEN and CDR2 SYDVKM come from the germline V gene. V dropped 4 bases and J dropped 5; count of bases not matched to a gene: 13. The CDR3 sequence is 17 residues long. The CDR3 sequence is CASSWNSGTVYTGELFF. In DNA, the CDR3 is TGTGCCAGCAGTTGGAACTCCGGGACAGTTTATACCGGGGAGCTGTTTTTT.